The next 32 T cell receptor beta chains were all read from a single sample in a study of blood T cells in healthy people across ages (dated by TCRdb to the mid-2010s). Library preparation was by 5' RACE. Sequencing used an Illumina HiSeq 2500. A second PCR of roughly 6 to 11 cycles was run with a J-beta primer mix and a sample-barcoded 5' primer. TCRdb ran its own pipeline on the public reads, namely fastp trimming at Q25 and MiXCR clone calling, and kept in-frame beta chains. Rows with a matching CDR3 protein are joined into one entry that keeps the most common DNA and genes. Within this sample are hundreds of thousands of distinct CDR3 sequences, with 20% to 25% of them counted one time only. Of the sample, roughly 3.7% is held by the ten largest clones. Sequenced material: blood. The source of these receptors is a man aged 65 to 85 in good health.

In its sample, this clonotype was seen a few times. V gene TRBV10-3 combines with J gene TRBJ2-2; TRBD1 aligns across 10 bases. V lost 2 bases to trimming and J lost 6 bases; unmatched junction nucleotides: 6. The CDR3 runs 16 residues. In germline, CDR1 is ENHRY, CDR2 SYGVKD. The CDR3 protein is CAISEEGTGDSGELFF. CDR3 in DNA: TGTGCCATCAGTGAGGAAGGGACAGGGGATTCCGGGGAGCTGTTTTTT.

CDR3 in amino acids: CASSFSGRVNEQFF. CDR3 bases: TGCGCCAGCAGCTTCAGCGGGAGAGTGAATGAGCAGTTCTTC. The V call is TRBV5-1, the J call TRBJ2-1, with TRBD2 identical over 8 bases. J lost 7 bases, V lost 2 bases, and 5 bases had no gene match. Germline V gene sequence: CDR1 SGHRS, CDR2 YFSETQ. The CDR3 runs 14 residues.

The chain uses TRBV6-5 and TRBJ1-3, with a weak D call TRBD1 (5 bases). The CDR3 is 12 amino acids. CDR1 and CDR2 from the germline V gene are MNHEY and SVGAGI. V was cut by 7 bases and J by 2 bases, with 6 bases left in between. The CDR3 region is CASTGTGNTIYF. DNA of the CDR3: TGTGCCAGCACAGGGACTGGAAACACCATATATTTT.

This clonotype appeared many times. This sequence joins TRBV12-3 or TRBV12-4 and TRBJ2-2, with 7 bases aligning to TRBD1. V was clipped by 5 bases and J by 2 bases; unmatched bases: 8. CDR3 length: 16 amino acids. The CDR3 nucleotides are TGTGCCAGCAGTACCCCGACAGGGACCAACACCGGGGAGCTGTTTTTT. Translated, it gives CASSTPTGTNTGELFF.

The chain links TRBV10-3 to TRBJ2-2; no clear D. Trimming removed 6 bases at V and 6 bases at J, with 11 bases between. Germline assignment: CDR1 ENHRY and CDR2 SYGVKD. The CDR3 has 13 amino acids. CDR3 in DNA: TGTGCCATCAGGTCCGCTGGGGCCGGGGAGCTGTTTTTT. It translates to CAIRSAGAGELFF.

This clonotype turned up a few times. The V call is TRBV7-3, the J call TRBJ2-2, with 9 bases fitting TRBD2. J was trimmed by 7 bases and V by 5 bases; bases with no gene match: 8. The CDR3 sequence is 15 residues long. Looked up from germline, CDR1 is SGHTA and CDR2 is FQGTGA. The CDR3 region is CASSDLAGVGGELFF. The CDR3 DNA sequence: TGTGCCAGCAGCGACTTAGCGGGAGTAGGCGGGGAGCTGTTTTTT.

The DNA of the CDR3 is TGTGCCAGCAGCCCCACGGCGCGGACTAGCGGGTACAATGAGCAGTTCTTC. Its translation: CASSPTARTSGYNEQFF. The rearrangement joins TRBV7-3 to TRBJ2-1; 11 bases are a match to TRBD2. Trimming at V came to 5 bases and at J to 4 bases, leaving 10 bases not matched to a gene. This CDR3 region has 17 residues. The germline gives CDR1 SGHTA, CDR2 FQGTGA.

This rearrangement joins TRBV6-6 to TRBJ2-1; the match to TRBD1 covers 11 bases. The DNA matches TRBJ2-5 better at its end, which makes the J call doubtful. This CDR3 has 15 residues. Per the germline V gene, CDR1 is MNHNY and CDR2 is SVGAGI (reference sequence). The CDR3 reads CASSTRDRGWETQYF. CDR3 bases: TGTGCCAGCAGTACAAGGGACAGGGGGTGGGAGACCCAGTACTTC.

The V and J genes are TRBV3-1 and TRBJ2-7; D perhaps matches TRBD2 (6 bases). This CDR3 region has 15 residues. The ends were cut back, 3 bases at V and 4 bases at J, with 16 bases in the middle. CDR1 is LGHDT and CDR2 is YNNKEL in the germline V gene (reference sequence). The CDR3: CASSHGTPFPYEQYF. The CDR3 nucleotides are TGTGCCAGCAGCCACGGGACTCCCTTCCCTTACGAGCAGTACTTC.

This clonotype was seen a handful of times. The chain couples TRBV18 to TRBJ1-2; the D is unclear. The V gene's germline CDR1 is KGHSH and CDR2 LQKENI. CDR3 size: 13 residues. Deletions cut 3 bases from V and 4 bases from J, with 9 bases between. The CDR3 DNA is TGTGCCAGCTCACCCTGGGCTGGCTATGGCTACACCTTC. Translation gives CASSPWAGYGYTF.

The chain uses TRBV6-6 and TRBJ1-2; no reliable D call. This CDR3 has 13 amino acids. Germline CDR1 MNHNY, CDR2 SVGAGI (reference sequence). Trimming pared 6 bases from V and 6 bases from J, leaving 14 bases between. CDR3 in amino acids: CASRPGGEHGYTF. The CDR3 DNA sequence: TGTGCCAGCAGACCAGGAGGTGAACATGGCTACACCTTC.

This clonotype was found many times. The CDR3 is CASSPRDSPQETQYF. The CDR3 coding sequence is TGCGCCAGCAGCCCCCGGGACTCGCCCCAAGAGACCCAGTACTTC. This chain connects TRBV5-1 to TRBJ2-5; D is possibly TRBD2 (6 bases). The CDR3 covers 15 residues. Trimming cost V 4 bases and J 1 base, with 14 bases left between them. Looked up from germline, CDR1 is SGHRS and CDR2 is YFSETQ.

This chain connects TRBV7-8 to TRBJ2-7, with D possibly TRBD2 on 5 matching bases. V was pared by 1 base and J by 0 bases, with 10 bases between. Germline loops: CDR1 SGHVS, CDR2 FQNEAQ. There are 15 residues in the CDR3. The chain's CDR3 is CASSLVQRSSYEQYF. The DNA of the CDR3 is TGTGCCAGCAGCTTAGTTCAGCGGAGCTCCTACGAGCAGTACTTC. The variable domain in full, with the rest retrieved from reference TRBV7-8 and TRBJ2-7, is GAGVSQSPRYKVAKRGQDVALRCDPISGHVSLFWYQQALGQGPEFLTYFQNEAQLDKSGLPSDRFFAERPEGSVSTLKIQRTQQEDSAVYLCASSLVQRSSYEQYFGPGTRLTVT.

The chain combines TRBV6-6 with TRBJ2-7, with a weak D call TRBD1 (5 bases). This CDR3 is built from 15 residues. V dropped 6 bases and J dropped 2 bases, with 17 bases sitting between them. Germline loops: CDR1 MNHNY, CDR2 SVGAGI (reference sequence). CDR3 protein: CASSNPRQYPYEQYF. The CDR3 DNA sequence: TGTGCCAGCAGCAATCCTAGACAGTACCCCTACGAGCAGTACTTC.

The J gene is TRBJ2-2, the V gene TRBV3-1; TRBD1 might be the D (5 bases). V was pared by 0 bases and J by 7 bases, with 6 bases between. The CDR3 totals 13 residues. The germline V gene encodes CDR1 LGHDT and CDR2 YNNKEL (reference sequence). The CDR3 sequence is CASSQDQGGELFF. The CDR3 bases are TGTGCCAGCAGCCAAGACCAGGGCGGGGAGCTGTTTTTT. Full variable domain (remainder filled in from reference TRBV3-1 and TRBJ2-2): DTAVSQTPKYLVTQMGNDKSIKCEQNLGHDTMYWYKQDSKKFLKIMFSYNNKELIINETVPNRFSPKSPDKAHLNLHINSLELGDSAVYFCASSQDQGGELFFGEGSRLTVL.

This clonotype occurred a few times. The chain combines TRBV9 with TRBJ1-5; 8 bases align to TRBD1. V shed 2 bases, J shed 7 bases, and the junction held 8 bases outside the gene matches. The CDR3 is made up of 15 amino acids. CDR1 SGDLS and CDR2 YYNGEE come from the germline V gene. The CDR3 region is CASSVSGQGAQPQHF. CDR3 DNA sequence: TGTGCCAGCAGCGTTAGTGGACAGGGCGCCCAGCCCCAGCATTTT.

This clonotype was detected only a few times. The chain combines TRBV9 with TRBJ2-7; D gene unclear. This CDR3 spans 13 amino acids. Deletions cut 4 bases from V and 3 bases from J, with 11 bases between. CDR1 is SGDLS and CDR2 is YYNGEE in the germline V gene. The CDR3 sequence: CASSLGPDYEQYF. For the CDR3, the DNA is TGTGCCAGCAGCCTCGGTCCAGACTACGAGCAGTACTTC.

The chain recombines TRBV29-1 with TRBJ2-5; 12 nucleotides match TRBD2. The tail of the sequence fits TRBJ2-1 better, so the J call may be wrong. Per germline, CDR1 SQVTM and CDR2 ANQGSEA. The CDR3 runs to 14 residues. As DNA, the CDR3 is TGCAGCGTTGAGACTAGCGGGAGTGTCGATGAGCAGTTCTTC. Translated: CSVETSGSVDEQFF.

The chain uses TRBV6-5 and TRBJ1-4; no clear D. The CDR3 loop spans 13 amino acids. Trimming cost V 5 bases and J 4 bases, with 8 bases left between them. Germline V CDR1 and CDR2: MNHEY, SVGAGI. The DNA of the CDR3 is TGTGCCAGCAGTGAGACAAGTAATGAAAAACTGTTTTTT. Protein product: CASSETSNEKLFF.

This clonotype was counted between two and nine times. This chain joins TRBV7-9 and TRBJ1-4, with D hard to call. Trimming took 4 bases from V and 8 from J, leaving 11 bases between them. Germline V gene lookup returns CDR1 SEHNR and CDR2 FQNEAQ (reference sequence). The CDR3 has 13 residues. The CDR3 here is CASSSGNSEKLFF. DNA of the CDR3: TGTGCCAGCAGCTCAGGAAACAGCGAAAAACTGTTTTTT.

The CDR3 here is CASRIKGRWNTGELFF. CDR3 DNA sequence: TGTGCCAGCCGAATAAAGGGGCGATGGAACACCGGGGAGCTGTTTTTT. The V call is TRBV12-3 or TRBV12-4, the J call TRBJ2-2, with D perhaps matching TRBD1 (5 bases). The CDR3 length is 16 residues. The V end lost 8 bases, the J end lost 1 base, and 17 bases lay between the germline ends.

This chain joins TRBV27 and TRBJ2-5; a weak D match, TRBD2 (6 bases). The V end was cut by 6 bases, the J end by 5 bases, with 19 bases between. Looked up from germline, CDR1 is MNHEY and CDR2 is SMNVEV (reference sequence). This CDR3 region has 15 residues. The chain's CDR3 is CASSLLQGRGETQYF. In DNA form, the CDR3 reads TGTGCCAGCAGCCTTCTCCAGGGTCGGGGGGAGACCCAGTACTTC.

This sequence joins TRBV2 and TRBJ1-1, with unresolved D. Trimming stripped 4 bases from V and 4 bases from J, with 13 bases between. Germline loops: CDR1 SNHLY, CDR2 FYNNEI. CDR3 length equals 14 residues. CDR3 nucleotides: TGTGCCAGCAGTGGTAGGGCAGCGGGCACTGAAGCTTTCTTT. Its protein is CASSGRAAGTEAFF.

This clonotype was seen repeatedly, ten times or more. Compared with germline, one end of the junction differs, possibly owing to a read error. CDR3 sequence (DNA): TGTGCCAGCAGTTTAATAGCGGGAGGTAATTCGTTCTTC. It translates to CASSLIAGGNSFF. V and J are TRBV28 and TRBJ2-5; 10 bases are a match to TRBD2. Germline V gene sequence: CDR1 MDHEN, CDR2 SYDVKM. This CDR3 has 13 residues.

This rearrangement joins TRBV2 to TRBJ2-7, with D unresolved. The V and J ends lost 2 bases and 2 bases respectively, with 13 bases between them. CDR3 length: 15 amino acids. The V gene's germline CDR1 is SNHLY and CDR2 FYNNEI. The chain's CDR3 is CASSESGQIAYEQYF. CDR3 DNA: TGTGCCAGCAGTGAATCAGGTCAGATCGCCTACGAGCAGTACTTC.

This clonotype was counted ten times or more. CDR3 protein: CASKSGGSYEQYF. In nucleotides, the CDR3 is TGTGCCAGCAAAAGCGGGGGGTCCTACGAGCAGTACTTC. The J gene is TRBJ2-7, the V gene TRBV12-3 or TRBV12-4; 9 bases map to TRBD2. V lost 7 bases, J lost 1 base, and 2 bases stayed unmatched. CDR3 size: 13 residues.

The chain recombines TRBV20-1 with TRBJ2-5; 10 positions match TRBD2. The J call may be in error: the DNA end matches TRBJ2-1 better. This CDR3 has 13 amino acids. Germline V gene data show CDR1 as DFQATT and CDR2 as SNEGSKA (reference sequence). CDR3 region: CSAQEREGGEQFF. The CDR3 bases are TGCAGTGCTCAAGAGCGGGAGGGCGGTGAGCAGTTCTTC.

This clonotype was counted between two and nine times. CDR3 protein: CASSGQLLQETQYF. The CDR3 coding sequence is TGTGCCAGCAGCGGACAGCTCCTCCAAGAGACCCAGTACTTC. J is TRBJ2-5 and V is TRBV6-1; possible D gene TRBD1, 6 bases. Trimming stripped 6 bases from V and 1 base from J, with 12 bases between. Germline V gene lookup returns CDR1 MNHNS and CDR2 SASEGT. The length of the CDR3 is 14 residues.

The rearrangement joins TRBV3-1 to TRBJ2-4, with D possibly matching TRBD2 (5 bases). Trimming stripped 4 bases from V and 12 bases from J, with 13 bases between. Per the germline V gene, CDR1 is LGHDT and CDR2 is YNNKEL (reference sequence). This CDR3 region has 12 residues. CDR3 protein: CASSLSSMDQYF. CDR3 bases: TGTGCCAGCAGCCTTTCTAGCATGGATCAGTACTTC.

This chain joins TRBV20-1 and TRBJ1-4; D unclear. Trimming removed 3 bases at V and 10 bases at J, with 12 bases between. Germline lookup yields CDR1 DFQATT and CDR2 SNEGSKA (reference sequence). The CDR3 consists of 12 residues. CDR3 DNA sequence: TGCAGTGCTAGTTTCCAGGCCGGAAAACTGTTTTTT. Translating it yields CSASFQAGKLFF.

J is TRBJ2-3 and V is TRBV12-3 or TRBV12-4; D is unclear. Trimming shortened V by 6 bases and J by 4 bases, and 11 bases separated the two germline ends. This CDR3 contains 13 residues. The CDR3 coding sequence is TGTGCCAGCAGCAGAGTGAGAGCAGATACGCAGTATTTT. Its protein product is CASSRVRADTQYF.

V usage is TRBV2 and J usage is TRBJ2-1, with 12 bases lining up with TRBD2. Germline V gene sequence: CDR1 SNHLY, CDR2 FYNNEI. The CDR3 runs to 16 residues. V lost 5 bases, J lost 10 bases, and 12 bases stayed unmatched. The chain's CDR3 is CASSSQGLAGSKEQFF. The CDR3 coding sequence is TGTGCCAGCAGTTCTCAAGGACTAGCGGGGTCTAAAGAGCAGTTCTTC. The whole variable domain, filled in from reference TRBV2 and TRBJ2-1, reads EPEVTQTPSHQVTQMGQEVILRCVPISNHLYFYWYRQILGQKVEFLVSFYNNEISEKSEIFDDQFSVERPDGSNFTLKIRSTKLEDSAMYFCASSSQGLAGSKEQFFGPGTRLTVL.